Listed here is a single T cell receptor beta chain. TCRdb's table, derived via immunoSEQ multiplex PCR, lists solely in-frame clones and lacks some. Counted here are under 200,000 clones, roughly nine tenths occurring once; the ten biggest clones make up over 9.5%. The germline V gene encodes CDR1 MNHNY and CDR2 SVGAGI (reference sequence). Trimming took 8 bases from V and 7 from J; bases not matched to a gene: 7. The CDR3 consists of 13 residues. This specimen comes from a study of blood T cell repertoires in COVID-19. The clonotype originates from a woman aged 55-69 years with COVID-19, enrolled during active disease. The specimen sequenced was peripheral blood. V usage is TRBV6-6 and J usage is TRBJ2-5; 10 nucleotides align to TRBD1. The CDR3 DNA reads TGTGCCAGCCGGGACAGGGGATTTGGGACCCAGTACTTC. It specifies CASRDRGFGTQYF.